Sequencing of this T cell receptor beta chain was carried out in a study of blood T cell repertoires in COVID-19 (TCRdb year 2020). Study-wide context: The collaborator samples originated in the United States, Italy and Spain and spanned the acute and convalescent phases of COVID-19. A de-identified subject ID, COVID-19 status, age in years and sex were almost always included in the sample metadata. Deeply sampled blood TCRbeta repertoires from subjects exposed to, actively infected with, or recovered from COVID-19 were included in the dataset. A freely available public database, intended as a resource for researchers studying the immune response to SARS-CoV-2, is where the repertoires were released. Where available, HLA class I and class II types were taken from metadata supplied by the sample provider and were not determined by assay-based typing. The material from the prospective study consisted of cDNA or gDNA derived from T cells, B-cell-depleted T cells, or PBMCs. Samples came from the ongoing ImmuneRACE study (first 160 participants) plus 1,254 subjects from 6 global collaborators.

The immunoSEQ Assay, a bias-controlled multiplex PCR, was used to amplify TCRbeta CDR3 regions from genomic DNA. The study's own analysis went as follows. Nucleated cell counts per sample were estimated from amplification of reference gene primers within the assay. To quantify the absolute abundance of each unique TCRbeta CDR3 rearrangement, sequence reads were collapsed and filtered. For each sample, productive Simpson clonality was calculated as the square root of Simpson's diversity index over productive rearrangements. Imported from immuneACCESS, the table was reduced by TCRdb to in-frame sequences with V and J called. These copies leave out some clones; in studies compared against another copy, an unresolved V gene accounts for under half, and the cause of the remainder is not known. D and trimming were read from the DNA, whereas the V and J calls and clone size are those reported in that table. Recorded for this sample are 150,000 to 200,000 clones; roughly 84% of them occurred a single time. The ten largest clones add up to about 5% of the sample.

Taken from cysteine to phenylalanine, the CDR3 has 17 residues. Kept here is only the CDR3 DNA, which spans 51 bases and is read in frame from base 1. As encoded in the germline V gene, CDR1 is KGHSH while CDR2 is LQKENI. Trimmed from V: 0 bases; trimmed from J: 6 bases; junction bases lacking a gene match: 14. Regarding this clone: It has no known antigen specificity. Base qualities are not at hand, and no much larger clone is one base apart.

In the prospective study, participants were about 18 to 100 years old, resided in 24 geographic areas of the United States, and were enrolled through a virtual design. In the prospective study, participants were assigned to cohorts based on the clinical history participants reported in a screening survey and a study questionnaire. A participant counted as exposed if, within 2 weeks of entering the study, that participant had been in contact with someone who had a PCR-confirmed or clinician-diagnosed COVID-19 case. Mobile phlebotomists in the prospective study collected whole blood, serum and a nasopharyngeal or oropharyngeal swab from every participant. Additional blood draws and questionnaires over an approximately 2-month period could optionally be provided by prospective study participants. Before DNA extraction, prospective study blood samples were shipped either frozen or at room temperature.

Results the study describes overall, beyond this receptor: The quantity of clinical and demographic metadata differed by source and by participant and was supplied without curation.

Sequencing was performed on PBMCs or T cells enriched from blood (not recorded which). This TCR derives from a man aged 65 to 85 who had been exposed to COVID-19. This sequence uses TRBV18 and TRBJ2-7, and 7 junctional nucleotides match TRBD2. CDR3 region: CASSPPFAGVAAGEQYF. The nucleotides are TGTGCCAGCTCACCACCGTTTGCGGGGGTAGCGGCTGGCGAGCAGTACTTC.